These 28 T cell receptor beta chains were sequenced from one sample in a study of Ad26.COV2.S vaccination and SARS-CoV-2 variants. The treatment was: roughly 20 received Ad26.COV2.S at low or high dose, single or two shots; roughly five received placebo; per-sample allocation not given. The investigators took samples on day 63 after the first vaccine or placebo injection. Clones were sequenced by immunoSEQ multiplex PCR, and TCRdb holds only the in-frame ones, with some missing. Of some 390,000 clones in the sample, around 89% were seen once. The material was peripheral blood, obtained in a trial of Ad26.COV2.S vaccine versus placebo. These receptors originate from a person between 18 and 65 years old who received the Ad26.COV2.S COVID-19 vaccine or a placebo.

The CDR3 nucleotides read TGCGCCAGCAGCCAAGTGGGGGCGGCACCCCTCCACTTT. Translation gives CASSQVGAAPLHF. The chain employs TRBV4-1 and TRBJ1-6; maybe TRBD1 (6 bases). Germline loops: CDR1 MGHRA, CDR2 YSYEKL. The V gene lost 1 base and the J gene lost 11 bases, with 9 bases spanning the gap. This CDR3 has 13 amino acids.

The chain joins TRBV6-5 to TRBJ1-1; TRBD1 might be the D (5 bases). The V and J ends lost 6 bases and 9 bases respectively, with 14 bases between them. Germline V CDR1 and CDR2: MNHEY, SVGAGI. The CDR3 extends over 12 amino acids. The CDR3 DNA is TGTGCCAGCAGCGGGGGGGGGAATCAAGCTTTCTTT. Protein sequence: CASSGGGNQAFF.

The genes are TRBV30 and TRBJ1-2; the match to TRBD1 covers 8 bases. The CDR3 sequence is 13 residues long. Germline V gene sequence: CDR1 GTSNPN, CDR2 SVGIG (reference sequence). V was clipped by 2 bases and J by 4 bases; unmatched bases: 3. CDR3 region: CAWSPDRGYGYTF. CDR3 in DNA: TGTGCCTGGAGTCCAGACAGGGGCTATGGCTACACCTTC.

The chain joins TRBV9 to TRBJ1-1; D might be TRBD1 (5 bases). The CDR3 is 14 residues long. Germline CDR1 SGDLS, CDR2 YYNGEE. The germline V and J ends were trimmed by 4 bases and 2 bases, with 12 bases remaining between them. The CDR3 region has the DNA TGTGCCAGCAGCCCTGTGGGGGGAAACACTGAAGCTTTCTTT. Translated, it gives CASSPVGGNTEAFF.

Worth noting for this clone: This same CDR3 is encoded by further DNA sequences in the sample. The chain uses TRBV6-5 and TRBJ1-1; D remains ambiguous. The ends were cut back, 5 bases at V and 4 bases at J, with 8 bases in the middle. Germline loops: CDR1 MNHEY, CDR2 SVGAGI. The CDR3 runs to 12 residues. The CDR3 DNA is TGTGCCAGCAGTCGGGCAAGCACTGAAGCTTTCTTT. Protein product: CASSRASTEAFF.

The chain combines TRBV4-2 with TRBJ2-1; maybe TRBD2 (6 bases). The CDR3 runs to 17 residues. The germline V and J ends were trimmed by 3 bases and 1 base, with 16 bases remaining between them. Germline V gives CDR1 LGHNA, CDR2 YNFKEQ. The CDR3, as DNA: TGTGCCAGCAGCCAGGGGAATGGACTATTATCCTACAATGAGCAGTTCTTC. Its translation is CASSQGNGLLSYNEQFF.

The chain joins TRBV24-1 to TRBJ1-2, with a tentative D call TRBD1 (5 bases). Germline CDR1 KGHDR, CDR2 SFDVKD. The germline V and J ends were trimmed by 7 bases and 4 bases, with 9 bases remaining between them. CDR3 length: 12 residues. In DNA form, the CDR3 reads TGTGCCACCAGCGGGACGGGCTATGGCTACACCTTC. It translates to CATSGTGYGYTF.

This chain links TRBV28 with TRBJ2-1; D is possibly TRBD2 (5 bases). Germline V CDR1 and CDR2: MDHEN, SYDVKM. The V end was cut by 2 bases, the J end by 3 bases, with 8 bases between. The CDR3 is 14 amino acids. CDR3 protein: CASSLVSGYNEQFF. The CDR3, as DNA: TGTGCCAGCAGTTTAGTGAGCGGCTACAATGAGCAGTTCTTC.

This clone was detected a few times. This sequence joins TRBV30 and TRBJ2-7, with a possible D match to TRBD2 (5 bases). The CDR3 has 12 residues. V dropped 2 bases and J dropped 3 bases, with 8 bases sitting between them. The germline V gene has CDR1 GTSNPN and CDR2 SVGIG (reference sequence). CDR3 in amino acids: CAWSTGVYEQYF. The CDR3, as DNA: TGTGCCTGGAGTACCGGGGTCTACGAGCAGTACTTC.

This clone was recorded only once. The rearrangement uses TRBV24-1 and TRBJ1-2; D ambiguous. Trimming took off 4 bases at V and 7 bases at J, with 9 bases between the two ends. CDR3 size: 12 residues. Germline V gene lookup returns CDR1 KGHDR and CDR2 SFDVKD. The CDR3 loop reads CATSETGLGYTF. The DNA of the CDR3 is TGTGCCACCAGTGAGACTGGCCTTGGCTACACCTTC.

Worth noting for this clone: The DNA is left out, because the CDR3 cannot be placed on it with certainty; the CDR3 is given as TCRdb lists it. This chain uses TRBV5-5 with TRBJ2-1; the table's TRBD2 call for D was not verified on the DNA. Counting both end residues, the CDR3 totals 13 amino acids. Germline assignment: CDR1 SGHKS and CDR2 YYEKEE (reference sequence). CDR3 in amino acids: CASSLVFGTGTFF.

The chain employs TRBV4-2 and TRBJ2-7; 7 positions match TRBD1. Germline assignment: CDR1 LGHNA and CDR2 YNFKEQ. Trimming cost V 0 bases and J 0 bases; bases outside gene matches: 11. There are 18 residues in the CDR3. CDR3 in amino acids: CASSQDGQGDTFSYEQYF. The CDR3 DNA follows: TGTGCCAGCAGCCAAGATGGGCAGGGGGATACCTTCTCCTACGAGCAGTACTTC.

This clone was seen once. The chain employs TRBV29-1 and TRBJ1-6; no definite D call. The V and J ends lost 2 bases and 7 bases respectively, with 9 bases between them. CDR1 is SQVTM, CDR2 ANQGSEA, per germline. The CDR3 has 13 residues. The CDR3, as DNA: TGCAGCGTTGAAACACGGTTAAATTCACCCCTCCACTTT. Protein product: CSVETRLNSPLHF.

V is TRBV11-1 and J is TRBJ1-2; 12 bases are shared with TRBD1. Trimming cost V 5 bases and J 7 bases; bases outside gene matches: 8. This CDR3 has 15 residues. Germline V gene lookup returns CDR1 SGHAT and CDR2 FQDESV (reference sequence). In DNA, the CDR3 is TGTGCCAGCAGCGTGTCCGGGACAGGGGGCTCTGGCTACACCTTC. It specifies CASSVSGTGGSGYTF.

The chain uses TRBV7-9 and TRBJ1-5; 9 bases agree with TRBD1. Germline V gives CDR1 SEHNR, CDR2 FQNEAQ (reference sequence). The junction had 6 bases not matched to a gene; V was cut back by 5 bases and J by 7 bases. This CDR3 region has 14 residues. The CDR3 here is CASSTTGGEQPQHF. CDR3 nucleotide sequence: TGTGCCAGCAGCACTACAGGGGGCGAGCAGCCCCAGCATTTT. Based on the CDR3 plus reference TRBV7-9 and TRBJ1-5, the full variable domain is DTGVSQNPRHKITKRGQNVTFRCDPISEHNRLYWYRQTLGQGPEFLTYFQNEAQLEKSRLLSDRFSAERPKGSFSTLEIQRTEQGDSAMYLCASSTTGGEQPQHFGDGTRLSIL.

This chain joins TRBV21-1 and TRBJ2-1; the D call in the table, TRBD2, was not verified against the DNA. TRBV21-1 is deemed a pseudogene. The CDR3 spans 17 residues. The CDR3 reads CASSKLRSGTSVGEQFF. CDR3 nucleotide sequence: TGTGCCAGCAGCAAACTGCGGTCTGGGACTAGCGTCGGTGAGCAGTTCTTC.

This clone was seen a single time. The chain uses TRBV7-8 and TRBJ2-7, with TRBD2 as a possible D gene (6 bases). The V gene's germline CDR1 is SGHVS and CDR2 FQNEAQ. V lost 1 base and J lost 7, with 17 bases in between. The CDR3 consists of 15 residues. CDR3 sequence (DNA): TGTGCCAGCAGCTTAGGGGCCGGGGAGGTAGGGGAGCAGTACTTC. Translation: CASSLGAGEVGEQYF.

This chain joins TRBV7-8 and TRBJ2-7; 9 nucleotides match TRBD1. Germline V CDR1 and CDR2: SGHVS, FQNEAQ. The CDR3 loop spans 15 amino acids. V lost 1 base and J lost 3; bases outside the gene matches: 4. The DNA of the CDR3 is TGTGCCAGCAGCTTAGGAGGACAGGGGAGCTACGAGCAGTACTTC. This codes for CASSLGGQGSYEQYF.

There are a few counts of this clone. DNA of the CDR3: TGTGCCAGCAGTGCGGGACAGGAATACAATGAGCAGTTCTTC. Protein sequence: CASSAGQEYNEQFF. The rearrangement joins TRBV6-4 to TRBJ2-1; 8 nucleotides match TRBD1. The CDR3 contains 14 residues. Germline CDR1 MRHNA, CDR2 SNTAGT. V trimming: 4 bases; J trimming: 4 bases; junction bases outside the gene matches: 3.

This clone was seen only once. This rearrangement joins TRBV6-5 to TRBJ2-3, with 8 nucleotides matching TRBD1. Germline CDR1 MNHEY, CDR2 SVGAGI. This CDR3 has 15 residues. Losses at the gene ends were 6 bases for V and 3 bases for J; bases not matched to a gene: 8. The DNA for the CDR3 is TGTGCCAGCAGCACGACAGGGGAAAGAACAGATACGCAGTATTTT. It encodes CASSTTGERTDTQYF.

The rearrangement links TRBV29-1 to TRBJ2-1; 10 bases align to TRBD1. The trim removed 7 bases at V and 9 bases at J, leaving 6 bases unmatched. Per the germline V gene, CDR1 is SQVTM and CDR2 is ANQGSEA. This CDR3 is built from 12 residues. CDR3 protein: CSGGQGGGEQFF. CDR3 DNA: TGCAGCGGCGGACAGGGGGGCGGTGAGCAGTTCTTC.

The chain employs TRBV30 and TRBJ2-5; D perhaps matches TRBD1 (6 bases). V lost 7 bases, J lost 1 base, and 13 bases lay in between. Germline assignment: CDR1 GTSNPN and CDR2 SVGIG (reference sequence). The CDR3 has 13 amino acids. The DNA of the CDR3 is TGTGCCTCAACTCAGGGGCCCCAAGAGACCCAGTACTTC. This sequence encodes CASTQGPQETQYF.

The rearrangement links TRBV9 to TRBJ2-3; 7 positions agree with TRBD2. The V gene end was trimmed by 4 bases and the J gene end by 1 base; junction bases not matched to a gene: 12. In germline, CDR1 is SGDLS, CDR2 YYNGEE. The CDR3 runs 17 residues. CDR3 nucleotide sequence: TGTGCCAGCAGCCCGAGCCCTAGCGGTGCTGGCACAGATACGCAGTATTTT. It translates to CASSPSPSGAGTDTQYF.

This chain links TRBV30 with TRBJ2-2; D is undetermined. With 5 bases removed from V and 2 bases from J, the gap between germline ends came to 6 bases. Germline CDR1 GTSNPN, CDR2 SVGIG (reference sequence). The CDR3 sequence is 12 residues long. The CDR3, as DNA: TGTGCCTGGGACTTTAACACCGGGGAGCTGTTTTTT. As protein: CAWDFNTGELFF.

The chain employs TRBV5-1 and TRBJ2-5, with 11 bases aligning to TRBD1. J lost 1 base, V lost 4 bases, and 12 bases had no gene match. The CDR3 has 18 amino acids. The V gene's germline CDR1 is SGHRS and CDR2 YFSETQ. CDR3 nucleotides: TGCGCCAGCAGCCCAAGGACAGGGGGCGATTGGGCCCAAGAGACCCAGTACTTC. This sequence encodes CASSPRTGGDWAQETQYF.

The J gene is TRBJ1-2, the V gene TRBV27, with D perhaps TRBD1 (5 bases). The ends were cut back, 2 bases at V and 3 bases at J, with 13 bases in the middle. Germline CDR1 MNHEY, CDR2 SMNVEV (reference sequence). This CDR3 contains 15 residues. The CDR3 here is CASSLKRGADYGYTF. In DNA, the CDR3 is TGTGCCAGCAGTTTAAAGCGGGGCGCAGACTATGGCTACACCTTC.

The chain is built from TRBV7-9 and TRBJ2-1; tentative D call: TRBD1 (6 bases). The CDR3 sequence is 16 residues long. Germline lookup yields CDR1 SEHNR and CDR2 FQNEAQ (reference sequence). The V end lost 5 bases, the J end lost 1 base, and 15 bases lay between the germline ends. The CDR3 is CASSSGRTGSYNEQFF. CDR3 nucleotides: TGTGCCAGCAGCAGCGGCCGAACAGGGTCCTACAATGAGCAGTTCTTC.

The chain couples TRBV3-1 (or the pseudogene TRBV3-2) to TRBJ2-2; D unclear. The germline CDR1 and CDR2 sequences are LGHDT and YNNKEL (reference sequence). The CDR3 covers 14 residues. V shed 3 bases and J shed 8 bases, with 13 bases lying between them. DNA for the CDR3: TGTGCCAGCAGCCATACTGACCGTTTGGGGGAGCTGTTTTTT. Translating gives CASSHTDRLGELFF.